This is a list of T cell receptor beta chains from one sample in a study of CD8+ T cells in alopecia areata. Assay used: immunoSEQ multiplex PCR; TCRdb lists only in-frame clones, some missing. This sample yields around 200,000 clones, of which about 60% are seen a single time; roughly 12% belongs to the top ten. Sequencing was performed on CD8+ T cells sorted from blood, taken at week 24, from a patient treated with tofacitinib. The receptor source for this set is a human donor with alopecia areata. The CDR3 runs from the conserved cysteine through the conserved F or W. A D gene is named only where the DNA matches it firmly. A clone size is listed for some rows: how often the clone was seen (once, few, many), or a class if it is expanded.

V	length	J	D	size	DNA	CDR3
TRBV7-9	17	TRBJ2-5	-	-	TGTGCCAGCAGCTCGTCGACGGATACCCCGTCCGGGGAGACCCAGTACTTC	CASSSSTDTPSGETQYF
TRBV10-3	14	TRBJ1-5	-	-	TGTGCCACCCAGACAGAGTATAGCAATCAGCCCCAGCATTTT	CATQTEYSNQPQHF
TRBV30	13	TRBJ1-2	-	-	TGTGCCTCAGGGACTCGGACTAACTATGGCTACACCTTC	CASGTRTNYGYTF
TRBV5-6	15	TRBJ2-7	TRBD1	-	TGTGCCAGCAGCCCTGGACAGGGAAGGGTCTACGAGCAGTACTTC	CASSPGQGRVYEQYF
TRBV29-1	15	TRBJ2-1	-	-	TGCAGCGCCCTATCCCCGGGGGGCTCTTACAATGAGCAGTTCTTC	CSALSPGGSYNEQFF
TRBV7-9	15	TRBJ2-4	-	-	TGTGCCAGCAGCACGAACACCGTAGCCAAAAACATTCAGTACTTC	CASSTNTVAKNIQYF
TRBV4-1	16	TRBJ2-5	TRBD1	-	TGCGCCAGCAGCCTACGCGGGACAGGGGGCTTAGAGACCCAGTACTTC	CASSLRGTGGLETQYF
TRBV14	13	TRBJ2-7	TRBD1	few	TGTGCCAGCAGCGACAGGGGGCAAGACGAGCAGTACTTC	CASSDRGQDEQYF
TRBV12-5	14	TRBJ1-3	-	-	TGTGCTAGTGGTTCGGACAGCTCTGGAAACACCATATATTTT	CASGSDSSGNTIYF
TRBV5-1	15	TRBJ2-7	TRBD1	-	TGCGCCAGCAGCTTGGCCGGGACAGCCACATACGAGCAGTACTTC	CASSLAGTATYEQYF
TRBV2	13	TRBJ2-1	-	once	TGTGCCAGCAGGGGCCAGGGGTACAATGAGCAGTTCTTC	CASRGQGYNEQFF
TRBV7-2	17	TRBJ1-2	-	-	TGTGCCAGCAGCTTACCAGAAAGTGGGGTCTATTACTATGGCTACACCTTC	CASSLPESGVYYYGYTF
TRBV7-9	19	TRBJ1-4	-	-	TGTGCCAGCGCGGGGGCCGGACACAGGAAGCCACGGGGACCTGAAAAACTGTTTTTT	CASAGAGHRKPRGPEKLFF
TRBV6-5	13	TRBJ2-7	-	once	TGTGCCAGCAGTTACGGGGGTGAGAGGGAGCAGTACTTC	CASSYGGEREQYF
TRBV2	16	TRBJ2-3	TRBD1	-	TGTGCCAGCCCCGACACGGACAGGTCGAGCACAGATACGCAGTATTTT	CASPDTDRSSTDTQYF
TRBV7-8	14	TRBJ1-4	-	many	TGTGCCAGCAGCTTAGGAGCAACTAATGAAAAACTGTTTTTT	CASSLGATNEKLFF
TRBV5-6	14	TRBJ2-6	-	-	TGTGCCAGCAGCTCGGGTCGGGGGGCCAACGTCCTGACTTTC	CASSSGRGANVLTF
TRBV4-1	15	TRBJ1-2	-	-	TGCGCCAGCAGCCAACCGACAGGACAGATCTATGGCTACACCTTC	CASSQPTGQIYGYTF
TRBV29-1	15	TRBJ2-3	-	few	TGCAGCGTTGAAGACGCGGCAGGGTTCACAGATACGCAGTATTTT	CSVEDAAGFTDTQYF
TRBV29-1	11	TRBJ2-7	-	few	TGCAGCGTTGAAAACCAATACGAGCAGTACTTC	CSVENQYEQYF
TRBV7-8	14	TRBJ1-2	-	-	TGTGCCAGCAGCTTAAGGGCAGCTAACTATGGCTACACCTTC	CASSLRAANYGYTF
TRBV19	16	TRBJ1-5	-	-	TGTGCCAGTAGTATAGAGAGGGGATATAGCAATCAGCCCCAGCATTTT	CASSIERGYSNQPQHF
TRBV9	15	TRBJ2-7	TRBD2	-	TGTGCCAGCAGCACCGGGACTAGCGGGGCCTACGAGCAGTACTTC	CASSTGTSGAYEQYF
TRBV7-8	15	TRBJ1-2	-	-	TGTGCCAGCAGCCCCCCTGGGGGATATCTCTCTGGCTACACCTTC	CASSPPGGYLSGYTF
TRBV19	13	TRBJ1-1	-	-	TGTGCCAGTAGTATAGGGTGGGGAAGAGAAGCTTTCTTT	CASSIGWGREAFF
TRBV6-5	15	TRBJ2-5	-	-	TGTGCCAGCAGTTACTCGCCGGTGAACTTGGAGGCCCAGTACTTC	CASSYSPVNLEAQYF
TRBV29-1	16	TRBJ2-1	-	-	TGCAGCATAATGGGACAACCAACAGAGATGCACAATGAGCAGTTCTTC	CSIMGQPTEMHNEQFF
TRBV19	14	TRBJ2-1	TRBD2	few	TGTGCCAGTAGTATCGCGGGACTATACAATGAGCAGTTCTTC	CASSIAGLYNEQFF
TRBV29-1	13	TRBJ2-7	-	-	TGCAGCGTTGACGGGGGACCCAGGTACGAGCAGTACTTC	CSVDGGPRYEQYF
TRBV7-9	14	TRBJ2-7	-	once	TGTGCCAGCAGCGTTTCGGGACAAGTCTACGAGCAGTACTTC	CASSVSGQVYEQYF
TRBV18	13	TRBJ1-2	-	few	TGTGCCAGCTCACCGACTAACTATTATGGCTACACCTTC	CASSPTNYYGYTF
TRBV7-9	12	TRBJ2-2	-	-	TGTGCCAGCAGCTTGGGTGAGGCCTGGCTGTTTTTT	CASSLGEAWLFF
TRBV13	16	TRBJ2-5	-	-	TGTGCCAGCAGCTTTAGGGGGGGCTTGTACCAAGAGACCCAGTACTTC	CASSFRGGLYQETQYF
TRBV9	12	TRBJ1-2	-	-	TGTGCCAGCAAGGACAGAGTAAATGGCTACACCTTC	CASKDRVNGYTF
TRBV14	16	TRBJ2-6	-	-	TGTGCCAGCAGCCTCCAACACAACTCTGGGGCCAACGTCCTGACTTTC	CASSLQHNSGANVLTF
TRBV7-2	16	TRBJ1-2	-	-	TGTGCCAGCAGCTTGTCCAGGAGTTCCCGCTACTATGGCTACACCTTC	CASSLSRSSRYYGYTF
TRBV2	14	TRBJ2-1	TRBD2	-	TGTGCCAGCAGTGGCTGGCTAGCGGCTAGTGAGCAGTTCTTC	CASSGWLAASEQFF
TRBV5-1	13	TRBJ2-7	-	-	TGCGCCAGCAGCCAGGATGTCACCTACGAGCAGTACTTC	CASSQDVTYEQYF
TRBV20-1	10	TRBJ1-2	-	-	TGCAGTGCCCCTTATGGTGGCTACACCTTC	CSAPYGGYTF
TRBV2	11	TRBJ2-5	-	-	TGTGCCAGCATTCAACGAGAGACCCAGTACTTC	CASIQRETQYF
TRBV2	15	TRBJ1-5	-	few	TGTGCCAGCAGTGAAGTCAGGTTAAGCAATCAGCCCCAGCATTTT	CASSEVRLSNQPQHF
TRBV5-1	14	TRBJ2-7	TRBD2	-	TGCGCCAGCAGCTTAACTAGCGGGGGGCCCGAGCAGTACTTC	CASSLTSGGPEQYF
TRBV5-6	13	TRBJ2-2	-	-	TGTGCCAGCAGCTTAGGTGACACCGGGGAGCTGTTTTTT	CASSLGDTGELFF
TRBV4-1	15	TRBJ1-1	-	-	TGCGCCAGCAGCCCCATCGAAAGGGGAAACACTGAAGCTTTCTTT	CASSPIERGNTEAFF
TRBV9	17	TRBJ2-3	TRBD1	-	TGTGCCAGCAGCGGACGACAGGGTCCGTCGGGTACAGATACGCAGTATTTT	CASSGRQGPSGTDTQYF
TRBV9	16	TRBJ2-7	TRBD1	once	TGTGCCAGCAGCGTCGCTGGGACAGGGGTCCCCTACGAGCAGTACTTC	CASSVAGTGVPYEQYF
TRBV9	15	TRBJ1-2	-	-	TGTGCCAGCAGCGTAAATCGGGGGCGCGACTATGGCTACACCTTC	CASSVNRGRDYGYTF
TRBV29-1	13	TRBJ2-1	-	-	TGCAGCGTTGATGCGGACTCCTACAATGAGCAGTTCTTC	CSVDADSYNEQFF
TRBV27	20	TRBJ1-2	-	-	TGTGCCAGCAGTTTATCGGTCCCCCCAAGTCTGGCAGGGAGGTTCTATGGCTACACCTTC	CASSLSVPPSLAGRFYGYTF
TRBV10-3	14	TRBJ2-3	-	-	TGTGCCATCACGAAGGGGAGTGGCACAGATACGCAGTATTTT	CAITKGSGTDTQYF
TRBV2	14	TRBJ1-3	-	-	TGTGCCAGCAGTGGCCCCGACTCTGGAAACACCATATATTTT	CASSGPDSGNTIYF
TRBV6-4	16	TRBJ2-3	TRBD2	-	TGTGCCAGCACCAGGACTAGCGGGGGGAGCACAGATACGCAGTATTTT	CASTRTSGGSTDTQYF
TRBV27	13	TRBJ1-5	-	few	TGTGCCAGCAGTTTCGGGGGGTATCAGCCCCAGCATTTT	CASSFGGYQPQHF
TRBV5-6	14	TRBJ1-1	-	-	TGTGCCAGCAGCTTGGGTACACTCAACACTGAAGCTTTCTTT	CASSLGTLNTEAFF
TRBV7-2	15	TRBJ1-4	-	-	TGTGCCAGCAGCTTATTTTCGGGACACTCAGAAAAACTGTTTTTT	CASSLFSGHSEKLFF
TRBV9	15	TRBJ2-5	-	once	TGTGCCAGCAGCGTAGAAACAGCGGAACAAGAGACCCAGTACTTC	CASSVETAEQETQYF
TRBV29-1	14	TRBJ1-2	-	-	TGCAGCGTTGACGAGGGGATATCTAACTATGGCTACACCTTC	CSVDEGISNYGYTF
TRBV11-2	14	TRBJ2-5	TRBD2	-	TGTGCCAGCAGTACCGGGACTAGCCGGGAGACCCAGTACTTC	CASSTGTSRETQYF
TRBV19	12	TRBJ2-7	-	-	TGTGCCAGTAGTATGGGAACATACGAGCAGTACTTC	CASSMGTYEQYF